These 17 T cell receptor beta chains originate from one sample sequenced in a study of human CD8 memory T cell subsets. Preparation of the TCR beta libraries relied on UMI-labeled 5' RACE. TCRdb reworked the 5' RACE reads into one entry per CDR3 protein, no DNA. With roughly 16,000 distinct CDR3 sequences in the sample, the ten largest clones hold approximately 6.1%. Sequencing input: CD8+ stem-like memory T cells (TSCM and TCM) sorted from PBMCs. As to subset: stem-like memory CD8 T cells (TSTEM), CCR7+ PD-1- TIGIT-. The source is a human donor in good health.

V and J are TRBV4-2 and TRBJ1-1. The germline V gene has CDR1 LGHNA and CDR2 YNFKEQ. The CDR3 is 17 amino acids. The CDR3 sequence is CASSPEIGGTVNTEAFF.

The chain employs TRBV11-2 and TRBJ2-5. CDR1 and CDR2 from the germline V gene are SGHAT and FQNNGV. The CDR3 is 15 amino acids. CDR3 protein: CASSLDPRGQETQYF.

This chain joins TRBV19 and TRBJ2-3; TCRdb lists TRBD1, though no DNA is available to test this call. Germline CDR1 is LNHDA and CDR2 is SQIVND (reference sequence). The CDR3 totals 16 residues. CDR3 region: CASSIAGGDPTDTQYF.

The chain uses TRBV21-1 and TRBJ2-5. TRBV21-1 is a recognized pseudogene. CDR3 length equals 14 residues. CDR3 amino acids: CASTDTLAKETQYF.

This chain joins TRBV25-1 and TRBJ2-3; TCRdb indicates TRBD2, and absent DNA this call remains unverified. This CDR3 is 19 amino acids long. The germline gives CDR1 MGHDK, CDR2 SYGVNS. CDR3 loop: CASRATRGSKMTSTDTQYF.

The CDR3: CASSERGGSTDTQYF. The rearrangement uses TRBV14 and TRBJ2-3; TCRdb's assignment of TRBD2 cannot be checked, as there is no DNA. The CDR3 spans 15 residues. Germline-derived CDR1 and CDR2 are SGHDN and FVKESK.

The CDR3 loop reads CASSLDREFSKNIQYF. The chain links TRBV5-8 to TRBJ2-4; TCRdb returns TRBD1, unconfirmable since there is no DNA. Per the germline V gene, CDR1 is SGHTS and CDR2 is YDEGEE. This CDR3 contains 16 residues.

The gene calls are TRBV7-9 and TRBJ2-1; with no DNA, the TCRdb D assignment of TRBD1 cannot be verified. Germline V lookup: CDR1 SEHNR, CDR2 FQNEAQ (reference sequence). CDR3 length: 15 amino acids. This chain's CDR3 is CASDTQGARGNEQFF. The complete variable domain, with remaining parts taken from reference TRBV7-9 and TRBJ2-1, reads DTGVSQNPRHKITKRGQNVTFRCDPISEHNRLYWYRQTLGQGPEFLTYFQNEAQLEKSRLLSDRFSAERPKGSFSTLEIQRTEQGDSAMYLCASDTQGARGNEQFFGPGTRLTVL.

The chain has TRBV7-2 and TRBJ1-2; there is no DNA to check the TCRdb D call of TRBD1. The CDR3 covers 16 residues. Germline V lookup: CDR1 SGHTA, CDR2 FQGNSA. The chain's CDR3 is CASSLGAGAYPYGYTF.

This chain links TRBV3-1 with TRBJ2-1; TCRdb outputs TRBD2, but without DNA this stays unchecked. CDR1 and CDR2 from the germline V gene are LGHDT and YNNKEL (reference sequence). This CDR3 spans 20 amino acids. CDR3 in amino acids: CASSQVAGTSGGRSYNEQFF.

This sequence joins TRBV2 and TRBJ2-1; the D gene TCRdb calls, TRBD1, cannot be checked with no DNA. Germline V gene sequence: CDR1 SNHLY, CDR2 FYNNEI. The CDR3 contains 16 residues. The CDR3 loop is CASSEGTRKGNNEQFF.

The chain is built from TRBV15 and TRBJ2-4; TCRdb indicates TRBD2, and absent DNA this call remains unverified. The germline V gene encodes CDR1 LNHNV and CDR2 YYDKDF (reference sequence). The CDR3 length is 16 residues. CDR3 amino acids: CATSRDRGVGKNIQYF.

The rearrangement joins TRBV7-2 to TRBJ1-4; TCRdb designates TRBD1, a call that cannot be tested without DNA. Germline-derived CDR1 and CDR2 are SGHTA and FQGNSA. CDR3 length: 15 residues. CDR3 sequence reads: CASSSLRAVNEKLFF.

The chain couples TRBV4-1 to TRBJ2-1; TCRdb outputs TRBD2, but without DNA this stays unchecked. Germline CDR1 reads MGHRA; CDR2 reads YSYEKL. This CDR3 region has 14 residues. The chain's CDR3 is CASSQVRDYNEQFF.

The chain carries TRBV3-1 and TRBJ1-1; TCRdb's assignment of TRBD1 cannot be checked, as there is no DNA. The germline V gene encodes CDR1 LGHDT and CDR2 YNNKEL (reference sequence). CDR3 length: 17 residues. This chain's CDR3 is CASSPLFGQTANTEAFF. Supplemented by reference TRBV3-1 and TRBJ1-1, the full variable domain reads DTAVSQTPKYLVTQMGNDKSIKCEQNLGHDTMYWYKQDSKKFLKIMFSYNNKELIINETVPNRFSPKSPDKAHLNLHINSLELGDSAVYFCASSPLFGQTANTEAFFGQGTRLTVV.

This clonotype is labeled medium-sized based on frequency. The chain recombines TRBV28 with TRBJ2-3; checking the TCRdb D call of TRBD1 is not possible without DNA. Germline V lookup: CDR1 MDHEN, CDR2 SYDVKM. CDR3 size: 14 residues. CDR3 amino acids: CASSFIQGTDTQYF. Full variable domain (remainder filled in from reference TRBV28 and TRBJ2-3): DVKVTQSSRYLVKRTGEKVFLECVQDMDHENMFWYRQDPGLGLRLIYFSYDVKMKEKGDIPEGYSVSREKKERFSLILESASTNQTSMYLCASSFIQGTDTQYFGPGTRLTVL.

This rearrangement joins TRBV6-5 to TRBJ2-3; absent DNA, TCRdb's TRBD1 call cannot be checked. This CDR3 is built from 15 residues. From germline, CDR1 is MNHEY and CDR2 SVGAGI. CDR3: CASSYGGQGADTQYF.